This T cell receptor (beta chain) was observed in a study of control samples from healthy donors and cancer patients. This CDR3 is built from 11 residues. Trimming shortened V by 2 bases and J by 8 bases, and 6 bases separated the two germline ends. CDR1 SGHTA and CDR2 FQGNSA come from the germline V gene. Produced via immunoSEQ multiplex PCR; TCRdb's table is partial and in-frame only. Of over 100,000 clones listed, approximately 92% are singletons. Sequenced: blood. This chain connects TRBV7-2 to TRBJ1-2; no definite D call. The origin of this receptor is a man aged 40-49 years in good health. For the CDR3, the DNA is TGTGCCAGCAGCTTAACCTCGGGCTACACCTTC. It encodes CASSLTSGYTF.